These 5 T cell receptor beta chains share one sample of origin, sequenced in a study of cytomegalovirus exposure and HLA in healthy donors. This PCR relied on a set of 60 Vbeta primers and 13 Jbeta primers. The table came from immunoSEQ multiplex PCR; TCRdb's copy has only in-frame clones and leaves some out. The listing contains tens of thousands of clones. The sequenced sample was PBMCs. The receptors come from a man aged 45-65 years in good health and CMV-seropositive.

The rearrangement links TRBV28 to TRBJ1-2; no clear D. The germline V and J ends were trimmed by 3 bases and 0 bases, with 11 bases remaining between them. The germline CDR1 and CDR2 sequences are MDHEN and SYDVKM. This CDR3 is built from 15 residues. In nucleotides, the CDR3 is TGTGCCAGCAGTTTCCTTGGGAGCTCTAACTATGGCTACACCTTC. Translation gives CASSFLGSSNYGYTF.

CDR3 nucleotides: TGTGCCAGCAGTTTATCTCCGTCTAGCACAGATACGCAGTATTTT. It yields the protein CASSLSPSSTDTQYF. J is TRBJ2-3 and V is TRBV27; D is uncertain. The CDR3 extends over 15 amino acids. Trimming shortened V by 0 bases and J by 0 bases, and 7 bases separated the two germline ends. Per the germline V gene, CDR1 is MNHEY and CDR2 is SMNVEV (reference sequence).

This chain connects TRBV4-2 to TRBJ2-3; TRBD2 matches at 7 bases. The CDR3 runs 15 residues. Germline V gene lookup returns CDR1 LGHNA and CDR2 YNFKEQ. Unmatched junction bases numbered 5, after V lost 4 bases and J lost 1 base. This CDR3 reads CASSRTLAGTDTQYF. DNA of the CDR3: TGTGCCAGCAGCCGGACGCTAGCGGGCACAGATACGCAGTATTTT.

The chain uses TRBV7-9 and TRBJ1-1; weak D call: TRBD1 (5 bases). This CDR3 spans 16 amino acids. CDR1 SEHNR and CDR2 FQNEAQ come from the germline V gene (reference sequence). V was cut by 3 bases and J by 0 bases, with 14 bases left in between. For the CDR3, the DNA is TGTGCCAGCAGCTTGGGCGGGACGGGAATGAACACTGAAGCTTTCTTT. Residues: CASSLGGTGMNTEAFF.

The chain links TRBV29-1 to TRBJ1-5; no clear D gene. V dropped 4 bases and J dropped 4 bases, with 11 bases sitting between them. Germline V gives CDR1 SQVTM, CDR2 ANQGSEA. CDR3 length: 13 amino acids. The CDR3 is CSVAREQNQPQHF. The CDR3 region has the DNA TGCAGCGTTGCTCGGGAGCAGAATCAGCCCCAGCATTTT.